The present entry profiles one T cell receptor (beta chain) with its context. Its antigen remains unidentified. The sample comes from a study of Graves' ophthalmopathy and Graves' hyperthyroidism. The CDR3 is 13 amino acids. Trimming took 7 bases from V and 8 from J; bases not matched to a gene: 7. Looked up from germline, CDR1 is MNHEY and CDR2 is SMNVEV (reference sequence). RNA transcripts were the template, and TCR beta CDR3 regions were amplified from them. Second-round multiplex PCR came after first-round RT-PCR with HTBI primers. TCRdb used MiXCR to reprocess the multiplex PCR reads, holding one entry per CDR3 protein. The sample records 1 million to 1.3 million distinct CDR3 sequences, 35% to 40% being singletons. Study findings and constraints: The model's prediction of ophthalmopathy progression had 70.59% sensitivity and approximately 72% specificity. Blood also carried most expanded thyroid clonotypes exceeding 0.001 frequency.

The V gene is TRBV27, the J gene TRBJ1-2; 10 bases agree with TRBD1. The origin of this receptor is an adult man with Graves' hyperthyroidism. Specimen: peripheral blood or thyroid tissue (not recorded which). CDR3 protein: CASTPTGGDGYTF. The DNA for the CDR3 is TGTGCCAGCACTCCGACAGGGGGCGACGGCTACACCTTC.